The 4 T cell receptor beta chains below all came from one sample that was sequenced in a study of spatial heterogeneity in lung cancer. TCRdb passed the 5' RACE reads through MiXCR, listing each CDR3 protein once. The sample carries 100,000 to 120,000 distinct CDR3 sequences, less than 14% recorded once. Time point here: blood at routine non-recurrence follow-up after resection. This sample comprised PBMCs, obtained at follow-up. These receptors originate from a female donor with early-stage non-small cell lung cancer.

The genes are TRBV24-1 and TRBJ1-5; a weak D match, TRBD1 (5 bases). Germline V gene sequence: CDR1 KGHDR, CDR2 SFDVKD. V shed 4 bases and J shed 6 bases, with 27 bases lying between them. The CDR3 is 19 amino acids. CDR3 loop: CATSEGRGLGRIGGQPQHF. CDR3 DNA: TGTGCCACCAGTGAGGGGAGAGGTTTGGGACGGATTGGCGGTCAGCCCCAGCATTTT.

V and J are TRBV27 and TRBJ2-7; no definite D call. This CDR3 has 15 residues. Per germline, CDR1 MNHEY and CDR2 SMNVEV (reference sequence). V was cut by 5 bases and J by 0 bases, with 14 bases left in between. The CDR3 bases are TGTGCCAGCAGTCCCACCCGGCAGGCCTCCTACGAGCAGTACTTC. It codes for CASSPTRQASYEQYF.

The chain has TRBV20-1 and TRBJ2-7; D possibly corresponds to TRBD2 (5 bases). This CDR3 is built from 13 residues. V was cut by 0 bases and J by 6 bases, with 12 bases left in between. The germline CDR1 and CDR2 sequences are DFQATT and SNEGSKA (reference sequence). CDR3 amino acids: CSARDSVLGEQYV. Written as DNA, the CDR3 is TGCAGTGCTAGAGATTCAGTACTAGGCGAGCAGTACGTC.

The chain recombines TRBV21-1 with TRBJ2-5; the table gives TRBD2 as D, unverified against the DNA. TRBV21-1 is a listed pseudogene. The CDR3 extends over 15 amino acids. This chain's CDR3 is CASSKGTAPQETQYF. In DNA form, the CDR3 reads TGTGCCAGCAGCAAAGGGACCGCTCCCCAAGAGACCCAGTACTTC.